Below, 18 T cell receptor beta chains from the same sample are listed, as sequenced in a study of blood T cell repertoires in COVID-19. Clones were read by immunoSEQ multiplex PCR, and TCRdb kept only the in-frame ones, dropping some. The sample has 300,000 to 450,000 clones; around nine tenths are singletons. The material sequenced was PBMCs or T cells enriched from blood (not recorded which). Every receptor here comes from a woman in her 30s who had been exposed to COVID-19.

The chain couples TRBV30 to TRBJ1-3; D is unresolved. Germline V gives CDR1 GTSNPN, CDR2 SVGIG (reference sequence). CDR3 length: 17 amino acids. V lost 0 bases and J lost 0, with 15 bases in between. CDR3 amino acids: CAWSVGVFWGSGNTIYF. CDR3 sequence (DNA): TGTGCCTGGAGTGTCGGGGTCTTCTGGGGCTCTGGAAACACCATATATTTT.

This chain connects TRBV11-3 to TRBJ1-2, with TRBD1 as a possible D gene (6 bases). There are 14 residues in the CDR3. Trimming left V 4 bases short and J 3 bases short, with 12 bases between. The germline CDR1 and CDR2 sequences are SGHNT and YENEEA. The CDR3 protein is CASSSEGGDYGYTF. The CDR3, as DNA: TGTGCCAGCAGCTCCGAAGGGGGGGACTATGGCTACACCTTC.

The V gene is TRBV18, the J gene TRBJ2-1; D is perhaps TRBD2 (5 bases). CDR1 KGHSH and CDR2 LQKENI come from the germline V gene. The CDR3 has 17 residues. V shed 3 bases and J shed 5 bases, with 20 bases lying between them. The DNA of the CDR3 is TGTGCCAGCTCACCTACCACCACGGGAAGGGTTGACAATGAGCAGTTCTTC. This translates into CASSPTTTGRVDNEQFF.

The chain carries TRBV3-1 (or the pseudogene TRBV3-2) and TRBJ1-5; D unresolved. V was clipped by 1 base and J by 7 bases, with 8 bases between them. This CDR3 spans 13 amino acids. Germline V gene sequence: CDR1 LGHDT, CDR2 YNNKEL (reference sequence). The CDR3 nucleotides read TGTGCCAGCAGCCAAGCCCCGAGGCAGCCCCAGCATTTT. Translating gives CASSQAPRQPQHF.

The chain employs TRBV30 and TRBJ1-6; 7 bases are shared with TRBD1. The germline gives CDR1 GTSNPN, CDR2 SVGIG (reference sequence). Trimming at V came to 2 bases and at J to 0 bases, leaving 7 bases not matched to a gene. This CDR3 has 17 residues. CDR3: CAWSQDRSSSYNSPLHF. The DNA for the CDR3 is TGTGCCTGGAGTCAGGACAGGTCGAGCTCCTATAATTCACCCCTCCACTTT.

This clone was seen a single time. V usage is TRBV27 and J usage is TRBJ1-6, with 7 bases aligning to TRBD1. The CDR3 covers 15 residues. Germline-derived CDR1 and CDR2 are MNHEY and SMNVEV (reference sequence). Trimming cost V 4 bases and J 7 bases; bases outside gene matches: 7. This CDR3 reads CASSSTGDGNSPLHF. The DNA for the CDR3 is TGTGCCAGCAGTTCAACAGGGGACGGAAATTCACCCCTCCACTTT.

This chain joins TRBV5-1 and TRBJ2-2, with TRBD2 matching 7 bases. The CDR3 has 15 amino acids. CDR1 and CDR2 from the germline V gene are SGHRS and YFSETQ. The V gene end was trimmed by 4 bases and the J gene end by 5 bases; junction bases not matched to a gene: 8. CDR3 sequence: CASSPGGSRTGELFF. CDR3 in DNA: TGCGCCAGCAGCCCCGGCGGGAGTCGGACCGGGGAGCTGTTTTTT.

This clone is a singleton in its sample. This chain joins TRBV4-1 and TRBJ2-7; TRBD1 agrees at 9 bases. The ends lost 0 bases at V and 6 bases at J; junction bases unmatched: 9. CDR1 is MGHRA and CDR2 is YSYEKL in the germline V gene. CDR3 length: 16 residues. CDR3: CASSQEDRGTAGEQYF. CDR3 in DNA: TGCGCCAGCAGCCAAGAGGACAGGGGTACCGCTGGCGAGCAGTACTTC.

This clone was detected many times. The chain's CDR3 is CASSQAVSASTLGEQYF. In nucleotides, the CDR3 is TGTGCCAGCAGCCAAGCGGTGAGCGCCTCTACTTTGGGCGAGCAGTACTTC. This chain joins TRBV4-2 and TRBJ2-7; D remains ambiguous. Trimming removed 1 base from V and 6 bases from J, with 22 bases in between. Germline assignment: CDR1 LGHNA and CDR2 YNFKEQ. The CDR3 covers 17 residues.

The V and J genes are TRBV24-1 and TRBJ1-2, with 8 positions matching TRBD1. The V gene end was trimmed by 5 bases and the J gene end by 0 bases; junction bases not matched to a gene: 4. Germline CDR1 and CDR2: KGHDR and SFDVKD. The CDR3 runs to 15 residues. In DNA form, the CDR3 reads TGTGCCACCAGTGGGGGACAGGCTGCTAACTATGGCTACACCTTC. It specifies CATSGGQAANYGYTF.

The chain uses TRBV24-1 and TRBJ2-1; TRBD2 matches at 8 bases. CDR1 and CDR2 from the germline V gene are KGHDR and SFDVKD. CDR3 length: 16 amino acids. Germline trimming cut 1 base from V and 5 bases from J; bases unmatched to any gene: 6. The CDR3 region is CATSDLRLAGNNEQFF. The CDR3 coding sequence is TGTGCCACCAGTGATTTAAGGCTAGCGGGTAACAATGAGCAGTTCTTC.

This chain links TRBV5-6 with TRBJ2-5, with 11 nucleotides matching TRBD1. The junction had 8 bases not matched to a gene; V was cut back by 2 bases and J by 5 bases. The CDR3 has 16 amino acids. CDR1 and CDR2 from the germline V gene are SGHDT and YYEEEE. Here the CDR3 reads CASSLRTGGDWETQYF. CDR3 in DNA: TGTGCCAGCAGCTTACGGACAGGGGGCGATTGGGAGACCCAGTACTTC.

The J gene is TRBJ1-2, the V gene TRBV14; D uncertain. This CDR3 contains 16 residues. Germline V gene sequence: CDR1 SGHDN, CDR2 FVKESK. The V end was cut by 0 bases, the J end by 4 bases, with 15 bases between. CDR3 sequence reads: CASSQDARLPGYGYTF. In DNA, the CDR3 is TGTGCCAGCAGCCAAGACGCACGCCTCCCCGGCTATGGCTACACCTTC.

In the case of this clone: This sample includes further DNA sequences coding for the same CDR3. The J gene is TRBJ1-1, the V gene TRBV10-3; D is perhaps TRBD1 (6 bases). The CDR3 has 13 residues. V lost 5 bases to trimming and J lost 1 base, with 8 bases between them. Germline V gene lookup returns CDR1 ENHRY and CDR2 SYGVKD. Written as DNA, the CDR3 is TGTGCCATCAGTCTGGACAGGAACACTGAAGCTTTCTTT. Residues: CAISLDRNTEAFF.

The CDR3 region has the DNA TGTGCCAGCTCACCGGGGGCGGACAGTCAGCCCCAGCATTTT. Encoded protein: CASSPGADSQPQHF. The chain uses TRBV18 and TRBJ1-5; D might be TRBD1 (6 bases). V lost 3 bases and J 6 bases, leaving 12 bases between the germline ends. CDR1 KGHSH and CDR2 LQKENI come from the germline V gene. CDR3 size: 14 residues.

In DNA form, the CDR3 reads TGTGCCAGCAGTTCCCTGTCGCAGGGGGCGAGCGAGCAGTACTTC. Translation gives CASSSLSQGASEQYF. V gene TRBV28 combines with J gene TRBJ2-7; 8 bases align to TRBD1. Germline values: CDR1 MDHEN, CDR2 SYDVKM. The ends lost 4 bases at V and 6 bases at J; junction bases unmatched: 11. This CDR3 region has 15 residues. Drawing the rest from reference TRBV28 and TRBJ2-7, the complete variable domain is DVKVTQSSRYLVKRTGEKVFLECVQDMDHENMFWYRQDPGLGLRLIYFSYDVKMKEKGDIPEGYSVSREKKERFSLILESASTNQTSMYLCASSSLSQGASEQYFGPGTRLTVT.

V gene TRBV25-1 combines with J gene TRBJ2-7; weak D call: TRBD2 (5 bases). The length of the CDR3 is 15 residues. V lost 3 bases, J lost 2 bases, and 14 bases lay in between. CDR1 is MGHDK, CDR2 SYGVNS, per germline. The CDR3 here is CASSEDRGAPYEQYF. The CDR3 nucleotides are TGTGCCAGCAGTGAGGACCGGGGAGCCCCCTACGAGCAGTACTTC.

V usage is TRBV7-9 and J usage is TRBJ2-1; D unclear. The germline V gene encodes CDR1 SEHNR and CDR2 FQNEAQ (reference sequence). This CDR3 comprises 12 residues. Between the trimmed V and J ends, which lost 5 bases and 5 bases, there was a span of 7 bases. CDR3 nucleotide sequence: TGTGCCAGCAGCGTCCGGGACAATGAGCAGTTCTTC. This translates into CASSVRDNEQFF.